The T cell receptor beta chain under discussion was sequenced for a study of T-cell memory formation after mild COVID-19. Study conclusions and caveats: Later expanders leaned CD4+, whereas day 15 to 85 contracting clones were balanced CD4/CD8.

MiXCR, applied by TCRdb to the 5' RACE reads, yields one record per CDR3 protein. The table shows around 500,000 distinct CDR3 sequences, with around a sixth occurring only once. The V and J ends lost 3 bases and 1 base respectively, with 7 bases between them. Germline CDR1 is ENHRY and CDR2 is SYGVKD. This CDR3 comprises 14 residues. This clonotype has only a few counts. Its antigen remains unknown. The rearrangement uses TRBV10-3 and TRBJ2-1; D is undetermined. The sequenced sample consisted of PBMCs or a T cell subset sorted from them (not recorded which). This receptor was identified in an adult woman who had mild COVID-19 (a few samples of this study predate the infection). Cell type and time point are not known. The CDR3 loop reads CAISEGSSYNEQFF. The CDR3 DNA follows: TGTGCCATCAGTGAAGGGTCGTCCTACAATGAGCAGTTCTTC.